Below, 21 T cell receptor gamma chains from the same sample are listed, as sequenced in a study of intestinal T cells in coeliac disease. Using approximately 0.2 ug of biopsy DNA, TRG was amplified with LymphoTrack primers. TCRdb ran CATT on the multiplex PCR reads. The table records about 950 gamma-chain clones, 40% to 55% of them present only once. Genomic DNA came from ten approximately 5.2-µm formalin-fixed paraffin-embedded scrolls per case. The sequenced sample was a duodenal biopsy. These receptors all come from a human donor who served as a control with a normal duodenal biopsy, not a healthy volunteer.

This clone is large (0.1 to 1%) by share. Other DNA sequences in this sample translate to the same CDR3. In DNA, the CDR3 is TGTGCTGCGTGGCCTACCACTGGTTGGTTCAAGATATTT. Translation gives CAAWPTTGWFKIF. The chain recombines TRGV10 with TRGJP1. TRGV10 is sorted into the ORF group, with uncertain function. V trimming: 8 bases; J trimming: 1 base; junction bases outside the gene matches: 2. The CDR3 is made up of 13 amino acids.

V usage is TRGV10 and J usage is TRGJP1. TRGV10 is classed as an ORF, of uncertain function. V gave up 10 bases and J gave up 3 bases; unmatched junction bases: 18. The CDR3 is 17 amino acids. The CDR3, as DNA: TGTGCTGCGTCGAACAGGGGCCTAATATCCACTGGTTGGTTCAAGATATTT. Protein sequence: CAASNRGLISTGWFKIF.

This clone is termed large. The chain uses TRGV10 and TRGJP1. TRGV10 is annotated as an ORF whose role is uncertain. The CDR3 contains 12 residues. V lost 7 bases and J lost 8; bases outside the gene matches: 5. The chain's CDR3 is CAAWFLGWFKIF. In DNA form, the CDR3 reads TGTGCTGCGTGGTTTTTGGGTTGGTTCAAGATATTT.

The chain combines TRGV10 with TRGJ1 or TRGJ2. TRGV10 is an ORF for which the function is uncertain. After removal of 8 bases from V and 8 bases from J, the junction contained 13 bases not matched to a gene. This CDR3 is built from 13 residues. CDR3 amino acids: CAAWEPPSDKKLF. DNA of the CDR3: TGTGCTGCGTGGGAACCACCCTCGGATAAGAAACTCTTT.

V is TRGV10 and J is TRGJ1 or TRGJ2. TRGV10 is marked as an open reading frame, function uncertain. The CDR3 totals 13 residues. Trimming at V came to 8 bases and at J to 9 bases, leaving 14 bases not matched to a gene. The CDR3 nucleotides are TGTGCTGCGTGGGGGGGGTTTATTAGTAAGAAACTCTTT. It translates to CAAWGGFISKKLF.

The rearrangement links TRGV8 to TRGJP1. CDR1 is VENAVY, CDR2 YDSYNSRV, per germline. The CDR3 is 14 amino acids. The V and J ends lost 2 bases and 1 base, in that order; junction bases with no gene match: 1. Written as DNA, the CDR3 is TGTGCCACCTGGGATATTACCACTGGTTGGTTCAAGATATTT. Translated: CATWDITTGWFKIF.

By frequency in the sample, this clone is large. This likely came from a read error, as a far larger clone is one base away. Other DNA sequences within the sample encode an identical CDR3. V and J are TRGV3 and TRGJ1 or TRGJ2. The CDR3 runs to 13 residues. The germline V gene encodes CDR1 VTNTFY and CDR2 YDVSTARD (reference sequence). This chain's CDR3 is CATWDRPYYKKLF. The DNA of the CDR3 is TGTGCCACCTGGGACAGGCCATATTATAAGAAACTCTTC.

The chain carries TRGV10 and TRGJP1. TRGV10 is an ORF for which the function is uncertain. This CDR3 has 16 amino acids. V lost 8 bases, J lost 8 bases, and 18 bases stayed unmatched. CDR3 sequence (DNA): TGTGCTGCGTGGGATGGGGGCGGGGTGACCGGTTGGTTCAAGATATTT. Its protein is CAAWDGGGVTGWFKIF.

This chain links TRGV8 with TRGJ1 or TRGJ2. CDR1 and CDR2 from the germline V gene are VENAVY and YDSYNSRV. The V and J ends lost 2 bases and 13 bases, in that order; junction bases with no gene match: 8. The length of the CDR3 is 11 residues. The CDR3 here is CATWDNFIKLF. The CDR3, as DNA: TGTGCCACCTGGGATAACTTCATAAAACTCTTT.

This clone was picked up a small number of times. The V call is TRGV9, the J call TRGJ1 or TRGJ2. From germline, CDR1 is GITISATS and CDR2 ISYDGTV (reference sequence). Trimming took 5 bases from V and 9 from J; bases not matched to a gene: 16. This CDR3 contains 14 residues. The CDR3: CALWAFSGLGKKLF. Written as DNA, the CDR3 is TGTGCCTTGTGGGCGTTTTCTGGTCTAGGTAAGAAACTCTTT.

The chain couples TRGV8 to TRGJP1. V trimming: 3 bases; J trimming: 4 bases; junction bases outside the gene matches: 8. CDR3 length equals 15 residues. From germline, CDR1 is VENAVY and CDR2 YDSYNSRV. The CDR3 nucleotides read TGTGCCACCTGGGATGGAGAATACACTGGTTGGTTCAAGATATTT. This encodes CATWDGEYTGWFKIF.

This chain links TRGV8 with TRGJ1 or TRGJ2. There are 10 residues in the CDR3. Germline lookup yields CDR1 VENAVY and CDR2 YDSYNSRV. The DNA of the CDR3 is TGTGCAAACGACCTACCGGTGAAACTCTTT. It specifies CANDLPVKLF.

In this sample, this clone is large. The chain couples TRGV10 to TRGJ1 or TRGJ2. TRGV10 is classed as an ORF, of uncertain function. Losses at the gene ends were 8 bases for V and 0 bases for J; bases not matched to a gene: 8. CDR3 length equals 14 residues. CDR3 region: CAAWDFTNYYKKLF. CDR3 bases: TGTGCTGCGTGGGATTTCACGAATTATTATAAGAAACTCTTT.

This clone was counted once. The chain is built from TRGV10 and TRGJ1 or TRGJ2. Being an ORF, TRGV10 has a function that is uncertain. V lost 11 bases to trimming and J lost 13 bases; unmatched junction nucleotides: 9. The CDR3 is made up of 9 amino acids. CDR3 sequence: CAAGIRKLF. In DNA, the CDR3 is TGTGCTGCGGGTATAAGAAAACTCTTT.

The chain uses TRGV10 and TRGJP1. TRGV10 is identified as an open reading frame with a role that is uncertain. The V gene end was trimmed by 8 bases and the J gene end by 0 bases; junction bases not matched to a gene: 13. There are 17 residues in the CDR3. The CDR3 spells CAAWEGSGHTTGWFKIF. The DNA of the CDR3 is TGTGCTGCGTGGGAGGGCTCGGGTCATACCACTGGTTGGTTCAAGATATTT.

The genes are TRGV9 and TRGJ1 or TRGJ2. Germline values: CDR1 GITISATS, CDR2 ISYDGTV (reference sequence). The CDR3 loop spans 11 amino acids. With 5 bases clipped from V and 7 bases from J, the junction kept 5 bases outside the gene matches. This CDR3 is CALWVFYKKLF. The DNA for the CDR3 is TGTGCCTTGTGGGTTTTCTATAAGAAACTCTTT.

This chain connects TRGV10 to TRGJP1. TRGV10 is known as an ORF, though its function is uncertain. CDR3 length: 19 amino acids. Trimming cost V 8 bases and J 0 bases; bases outside gene matches: 19. CDR3 nucleotide sequence: TGTGCTGCGTGGGATTTATATTCTGGGAGATATACCACTGGTTGGTTCAAGATATTT. It encodes CAAWDLYSGRYTTGWFKIF.

The V and J genes are TRGV10 and TRGJ1 or TRGJ2. TRGV10 is known as an ORF, though its function is uncertain. The CDR3 contains 16 residues. J lost 5 bases, V lost 8 bases, and 19 bases had no gene match. Written as DNA, the CDR3 is TGTGCTGCGTGGGACTTACCCTCCCCATTTCATTATAAGAAACTCTTT. Protein sequence: CAAWDLPSPFHYKKLF.

This chain links TRGV10 with TRGJ1 or TRGJ2. TRGV10 is designated an ORF whose function remains uncertain. With V trimmed by 8 bases and J by 5 bases, 19 bases remained unmatched. The CDR3 runs 16 residues. The CDR3 here is CAAWELPSPFHYKKLF. The CDR3 DNA reads TGTGCTGCGTGGGAGTTACCCTCCCCATTTCATTATAAGAAACTCTTT.

The V gene reported is TRGV11; the J gene is uncalled. TRGV11 is an ORF, with its function uncertain. This CDR3 spans 9 amino acids. The DNA for the CDR3 is TGTGCCCTGCTGGATATTAAACTCTTT. Encoded protein: CALLDIKLF.

The rearrangement uses TRGV2 and TRGJ1 or TRGJ2. Trimming at V came to 1 base and at J to 6 bases, leaving 6 bases not matched to a gene. CDR1 EGSNGY and CDR2 YDSYNSKV come from the germline V gene. The CDR3 is 13 amino acids. CDR3 sequence (DNA): TGTGCCACCTGGGACGGCTTTTTTTATAAGAAACTCTTT. Translating it yields CATWDGFFYKKLF.